The next 20 T cell receptor beta chains were all read from a single sample in a study of T cell changes during pregnancy in multiple sclerosis. Sequenced by immunoSEQ multiplex PCR; TCRdb stores in-frame clones only, minus some. The data contain around 50,000 clones, about 92% of them singletons. The sample was CD4+ T cells from peripheral blood mononuclear cells, taken after pregnancy. These receptors all stem from a female donor with multiple sclerosis, enrolled in a pregnancy study.

Details on this clone: One end of the junction does not line up with germline, which may come from a read error. The J gene is TRBJ2-5, the V gene TRBV7-3; possibly TRBD1 for D (7 bases). This CDR3 has 15 residues. Per the germline V gene, CDR1 is SGHTA and CDR2 is FQGTGA. DNA of the CDR3: TGTGCCAGCGGCTTCAGGGCAGGGGGGATGGAGACCCAGTACTTC. Protein: CASGFRAGGMETQYF.

In its sample, this clone was seen once. V usage is TRBV5-3 and J usage is TRBJ2-7; TRBD1 is a possible D gene (6 bases). TRBV5-3 is identified as an open reading frame with a role that is uncertain. Trimming removed 2 bases at V and 4 bases at J, with 16 bases between. This CDR3 contains 15 residues. The CDR3 DNA follows: TGTGCCAGAAGCTTTGAAGACAGGTGGGTTTACGAGCAGTACTTC. Translated, it gives CARSFEDRWVYEQYF.

The chain carries TRBV5-8 and TRBJ1-2, with D tentatively TRBD1 (5 bases). The CDR3 sequence is 14 residues long. Germline V gives CDR1 SGHTS, CDR2 YDEGEE. V was shortened by 0 bases and J by 2 bases, with 8 bases between the two germline ends. CDR3 residues: CASSLAGGNYGYTF. The CDR3, as DNA: TGTGCCAGCAGCTTGGCCGGGGGAAACTATGGCTACACCTTC.

V gene TRBV4-2 combines with J gene TRBJ2-2; 7 bases match TRBD1. The junction had 5 bases not matched to a gene; V was cut back by 0 bases and J by 7 bases. Germline loops: CDR1 LGHNA, CDR2 YNFKEQ. The CDR3 contains 15 residues. The CDR3 spells CASSQERQGVGELFF. CDR3 DNA: TGTGCCAGCAGCCAAGAGAGACAGGGCGTCGGGGAGCTGTTTTTT.

The chain combines TRBV30 with TRBJ2-7, with D maybe TRBD2 (6 bases). Germline-derived CDR1 and CDR2 are GTSNPN and SVGIG (reference sequence). The CDR3 is made up of 16 amino acids. V lost 0 bases to trimming and J lost 1 base, with 16 bases between them. CDR3 in DNA: TGTGCCTGGAGTGTACTAGCAGGGAGGCTTTCCTACGAGCAGTACTTC. It codes for CAWSVLAGRLSYEQYF. Using reference TRBV30 and TRBJ2-7 for the parts outside the CDR3, the full variable domain is SQTIHQWPATLVQPVGSPLSLECTVEGTSNPNLYWYRQAAGRGLQLLFYSVGIGQISSEVPQNLSASRPQDRQFILSSKKLLLSDSGFYLCAWSVLAGRLSYEQYFGPGTRLTVT.

The CDR3 region is CASSPTRDTGELFF. CDR3 nucleotide sequence: TGTGCCAGCAGCCCTACCCGGGACACCGGGGAGCTGTTTTTT. The chain recombines TRBV7-3 with TRBJ2-2; D unclear. The CDR3 has 14 residues. Trimming stripped 5 bases from V and 3 bases from J, with 10 bases between. Looked up from germline, CDR1 is SGHTA and CDR2 is FQGTGA.

The rearrangement links TRBV4-3 to TRBJ2-1; 8 nucleotides agree with TRBD1. The CDR3 extends over 13 amino acids. In germline, CDR1 is LGHNA, CDR2 YSLEER. The V gene end was trimmed by 3 bases and the J gene end by 11 bases; junction bases not matched to a gene: 6. The CDR3 here is CASSQGRTGKQFF. In DNA form, the CDR3 reads TGCGCCAGCAGCCAGGGGAGGACAGGGAAGCAGTTCTTC.

The chain carries TRBV5-4 and TRBJ2-1; 7 nucleotides line up with TRBD2. The CDR3 contains 16 residues. V dropped 0 bases and J dropped 6; count of bases not matched to a gene: 9. Germline V lookup: CDR1 SGHNT, CDR2 YYREEE (reference sequence). CDR3 sequence (DNA): TGTGCCAGCAGCTTGGTAGGCGGGGGTCCCCGCAATGAGCAGTTCTTC. It yields the protein CASSLVGGGPRNEQFF. Based on the CDR3 plus reference TRBV5-4 and TRBJ2-1, the full variable domain is ETGVTQSPTHLIKTRGQQVTLRCSSQSGHNTVSWYQQALGQGPQFIFQYYREEENGRGNFPPRFSGLQFPNYSSELNVNALELDDSALYLCASSLVGGGPRNEQFFGPGTRLTVL.

This chain connects TRBV11-2 to TRBJ2-7; possibly TRBD2 for D (6 bases). In germline, CDR1 is SGHAT, CDR2 FQNNGV. The ends were cut back, 6 bases at V and 3 bases at J, with 21 bases in the middle. The CDR3 loop spans 16 amino acids. The CDR3 region is CASSPIVSAGNYEQYF. CDR3 DNA: TGTGCCAGCAGTCCTATCGTCTCGGCGGGGAACTACGAGCAGTACTTC.

This clone has just a few counts. CDR3 residues: CASRTDTDTQYF. The CDR3 nucleotides read TGTGCCAGCAGGACAGACACAGATACGCAGTATTTT. V gene TRBV6-5 combines with J gene TRBJ2-3, with D perhaps matching TRBD1 (5 bases). The CDR3 covers 12 residues. V lost 6 bases and J 2 bases, leaving 6 bases between the germline ends. Germline V gene lookup returns CDR1 MNHEY and CDR2 SVGAGI.

CDR3 nucleotides: TGTGCCAGCAGACGAGGAGGAACCTACGAGCAGTACTTC. Protein product: CASRRGGTYEQYF. The genes are TRBV6-5 and TRBJ2-7, with D possibly matching TRBD2 (5 bases). CDR3 length equals 13 residues. V shed 6 bases and J shed 2 bases, with 11 bases lying between them. Germline loops: CDR1 MNHEY, CDR2 SVGAGI.

The chain recombines TRBV7-2 with TRBJ2-7; D possibly corresponds to TRBD2 (6 bases). This CDR3 region has 13 residues. Germline lookup yields CDR1 SGHTA and CDR2 FQGNSA. V was cut by 5 bases and J by 5 bases, with 13 bases left in between. CDR3: CASSRRGTDEQYF. CDR3 coding DNA: TGTGCCAGCAGCCGACGAGGGACTGACGAGCAGTACTTC.

This chain uses TRBV5-4 with TRBJ2-5; 11 bases match TRBD1. Per the germline V gene, CDR1 is SGHNT and CDR2 is YYREEE (reference sequence). CDR3 length: 16 amino acids. Losses at the gene ends were 3 bases for V and 5 bases for J; bases not matched to a gene: 9. CDR3 coding DNA: TGTGCCAGCAGCTCACCGGGACAGGGGGGTACGGAGACCCAGTACTTC. This translates into CASSSPGQGGTETQYF.

J is TRBJ1-2 and V is TRBV7-2; no clear D. Germline CDR1 is SGHTA and CDR2 is FQGNSA. The CDR3 totals 14 residues. V dropped 2 bases and J dropped 1 base, with 8 bases sitting between them. CDR3 coding DNA: TGTGCCAGCAGCTTATCCCTCTTTAACTATGGCTACACCTTC. It codes for CASSLSLFNYGYTF.

The chain uses TRBV6-6 and TRBJ2-3, with TRBD2 identical over 7 bases. This CDR3 spans 16 amino acids. CDR1 MNHNY and CDR2 SVGAGI come from the germline V gene (reference sequence). With 5 bases clipped from V and 1 base from J, the junction kept 9 bases outside the gene matches. As DNA, the CDR3 is TGTGCCAGCAGTAATCGAGGACTAGGAGGCACAGATACGCAGTATTTT. Translation gives CASSNRGLGGTDTQYF.

V is TRBV9 and J is TRBJ1-2; D may be TRBD1 (5 bases). This CDR3 region has 13 residues. The germline V gene encodes CDR1 SGDLS and CDR2 YYNGEE. Deletions cut 4 bases from V and 4 bases from J, with 11 bases between. The CDR3 bases are TGTGCCAGCAGCCCCAGGACATCCTATGGCTACACCTTC. This gives the protein CASSPRTSYGYTF.

The chain has TRBV6-5 and TRBJ1-1, with D possibly being TRBD1 (5 bases). Deletions cut 5 bases from V and 3 bases from J, with 10 bases between. The CDR3 loop spans 13 amino acids. Germline V CDR1 and CDR2: MNHEY, SVGAGI. Written as DNA, the CDR3 is TGTGCCAGCAGTCGCGGGGGGGACACTGAAGCTTTCTTT. Protein sequence: CASSRGGDTEAFF.

V and J are TRBV6-5 and TRBJ2-3; D is possibly TRBD2 (5 bases). The V gene lost 4 bases and the J gene lost 0 bases, with 14 bases spanning the gap. The CDR3 length is 16 residues. Germline V gene lookup returns CDR1 MNHEY and CDR2 SVGAGI. The DNA for the CDR3 is TGTGCCAGCAGTTCCTTGGAGGTACGTAGCACAGATACGCAGTATTTT. Amino acid sequence: CASSSLEVRSTDTQYF.

The rearrangement joins TRBV19 to TRBJ2-5; 10 positions agree with TRBD1. The germline gives CDR1 LNHDA, CDR2 SQIVND (reference sequence). This CDR3 comprises 16 residues. Unmatched junction bases numbered 8, after V lost 0 bases and J lost 7 bases. CDR3 DNA sequence: TGTGCCAGTAGTATAGATCTGGGGACAGGGGCAGGGACCCAGTACTTC. Protein product: CASSIDLGTGAGTQYF.

J is TRBJ1-2 and V is TRBV20-1; perhaps TRBD1 as D (6 bases). The CDR3 consists of 10 residues. Germline V CDR1 and CDR2: DFQATT, SNEGSKA (reference sequence). CDR3: CTGAASSYTF. In DNA form, the CDR3 reads TGCACAGGGGCCGCTTCCAGCTACACCTTC.